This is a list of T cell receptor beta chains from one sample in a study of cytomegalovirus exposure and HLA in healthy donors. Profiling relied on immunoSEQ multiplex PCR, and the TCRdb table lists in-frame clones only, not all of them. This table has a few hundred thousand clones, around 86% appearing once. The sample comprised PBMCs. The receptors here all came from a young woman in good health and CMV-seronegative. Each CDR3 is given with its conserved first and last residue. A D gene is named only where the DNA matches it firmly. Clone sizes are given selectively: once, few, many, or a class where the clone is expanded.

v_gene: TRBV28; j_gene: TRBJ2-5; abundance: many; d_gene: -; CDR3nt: TGTGCCAGCAGTTCCTCCCCCAGGGGCCAGTACTTC; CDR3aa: CASSSSPRGQYF
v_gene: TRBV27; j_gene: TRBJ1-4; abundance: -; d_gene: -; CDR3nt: TGTGCCAGCAGTCTCGGACTGGACAATGAAAAACTGTTTTTT; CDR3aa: CASSLGLDNEKLFF
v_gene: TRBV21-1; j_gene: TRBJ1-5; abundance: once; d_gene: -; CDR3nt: TGTGCCAGCAACCGCGGGGGTCGGAGACTTAGCAATCAGCCCCAGCATTTT; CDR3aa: CASNRGGRRLSNQPQHF
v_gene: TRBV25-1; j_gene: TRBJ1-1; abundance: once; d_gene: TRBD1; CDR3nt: TGTGCCAGCAGTGGGACAGGGGACTGGGGCACTGAAGCTTTCTTT; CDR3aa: CASSGTGDWGTEAFF
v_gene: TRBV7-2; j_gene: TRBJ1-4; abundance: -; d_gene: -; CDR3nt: TGTGCCAGCAGCGAAGAGACAGGCATCATTCCAACTAATGAAAAACTGTTTTTT; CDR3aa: CASSEETGIIPTNEKLFF
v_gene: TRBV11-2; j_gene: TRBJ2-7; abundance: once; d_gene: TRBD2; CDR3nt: TGTGCCAGCAGTCCCGGACTAGCGGGAGCCCACGAGCAGTACTTC; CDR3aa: CASSPGLAGAHEQYF
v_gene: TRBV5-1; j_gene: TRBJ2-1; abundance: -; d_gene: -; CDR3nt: TGCGCCAGCAGCCCCCGACAGTCAAGACAATACAATGAGCAGTTCTTC; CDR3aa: CASSPRQSRQYNEQFF
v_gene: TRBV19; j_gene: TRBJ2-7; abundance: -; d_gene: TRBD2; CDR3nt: TGTGCCAGTAGCCTACTAGCGGGGTACGAGCAGTACTTC; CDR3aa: CASSLLAGYEQYF
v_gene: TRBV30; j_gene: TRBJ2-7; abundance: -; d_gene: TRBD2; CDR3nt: TGTGCCTGGACCGATCGGGCGGGAGGGCCCCACGAGCAGTACTTC; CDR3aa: CAWTDRAGGPHEQYF
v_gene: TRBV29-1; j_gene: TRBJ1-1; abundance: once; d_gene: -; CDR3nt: TGCAGCGTGGGTGGACTGCTGAACACTGAAGCTTTCTTT; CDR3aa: CSVGGLLNTEAFF
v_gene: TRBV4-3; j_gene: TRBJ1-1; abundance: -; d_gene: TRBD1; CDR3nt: TGCGCCAGCAGCCAAAGCGCAGGGGGTATGTACACTGAAGCTTTCTTT; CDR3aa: CASSQSAGGMYTEAFF
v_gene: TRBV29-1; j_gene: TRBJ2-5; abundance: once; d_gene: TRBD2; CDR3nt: TGCAGCGCTCTAGGTTTAGCGGGAGTTACCCAAGAGACCCAGTACTTC; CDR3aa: CSALGLAGVTQETQYF
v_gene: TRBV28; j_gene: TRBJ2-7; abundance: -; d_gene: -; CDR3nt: TGTGCCTCGCGAGAATCGGGATGGGTAACCTACGAGCAGTACTTC; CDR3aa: CASRESGWVTYEQYF
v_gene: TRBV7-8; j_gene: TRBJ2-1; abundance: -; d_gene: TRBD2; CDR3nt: TGTGCCAGCAGCCCAAGACTAGCGGGAGAGACCAATGAGCAGTTCTTC; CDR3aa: CASSPRLAGETNEQFF
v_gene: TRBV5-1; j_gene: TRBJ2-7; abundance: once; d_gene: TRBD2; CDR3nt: TGCGCCAGCAGCTTGGTGCTAGCGGGAGGGCCGGGCTACGAGCAGTACTTC; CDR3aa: CASSLVLAGGPGYEQYF
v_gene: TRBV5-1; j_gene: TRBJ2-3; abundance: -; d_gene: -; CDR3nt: TGCGCCAGCAGCTTCTCCGGGACACCTAGCACAGATACGCAGTATTTT; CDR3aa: CASSFSGTPSTDTQYF